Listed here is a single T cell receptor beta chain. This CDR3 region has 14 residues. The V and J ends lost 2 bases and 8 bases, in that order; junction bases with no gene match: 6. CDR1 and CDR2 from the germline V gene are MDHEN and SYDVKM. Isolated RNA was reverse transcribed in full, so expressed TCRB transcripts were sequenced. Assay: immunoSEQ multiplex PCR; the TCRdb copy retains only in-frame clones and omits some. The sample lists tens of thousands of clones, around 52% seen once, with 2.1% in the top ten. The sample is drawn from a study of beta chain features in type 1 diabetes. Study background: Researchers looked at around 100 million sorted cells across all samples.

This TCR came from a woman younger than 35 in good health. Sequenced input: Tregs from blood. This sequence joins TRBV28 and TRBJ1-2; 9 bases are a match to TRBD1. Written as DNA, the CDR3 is TGTGCCAGCAGTTTACCCGGGACAGGGAACGGCTACACCTTC. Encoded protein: CASSLPGTGNGYTF.